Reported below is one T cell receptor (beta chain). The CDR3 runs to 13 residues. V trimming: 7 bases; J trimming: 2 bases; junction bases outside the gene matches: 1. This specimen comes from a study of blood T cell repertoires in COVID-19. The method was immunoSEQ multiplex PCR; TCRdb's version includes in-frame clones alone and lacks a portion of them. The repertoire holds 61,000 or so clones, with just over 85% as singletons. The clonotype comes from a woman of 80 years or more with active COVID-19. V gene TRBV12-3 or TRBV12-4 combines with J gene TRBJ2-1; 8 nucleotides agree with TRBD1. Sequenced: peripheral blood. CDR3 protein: CASTQGAYNEQFF. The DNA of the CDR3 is TGTGCCAGCACACAGGGGGCCTACAATGAGCAGTTCTTC.